This T cell receptor (beta chain) was obtained from a study of human T cells and chemical hapten exposure. This clonotype has only a few counts. TCRdb called the RACE reads again in MiXCR, with one record for every CDR3 protein. Of about 190,000 distinct CDR3 sequences listed, under 30% were seen once; the top ten hold 2.5%. Time point meaning: patch test 3, about 24 weeks after DPC sensitization. Treatment given: therapeutic diphenylcyclopropenone sensitization with weekly scalp DPC. This clonotype was sampled from a woman between 35 and 50 years old with alopecia areata. Some clones in this sample may be carry-over from other donors' samples. The sample consisted of whole blood, taken in connection with sensitization to the hapten diphenylcyclopropenone (DPC).

CDR3 sequence: CSAPVAAEAFF. CDR3 in DNA: TGCAGTGCCCCCGTAGCGGCTGAAGCTTTCTTT. V is TRBV20-1 and J is TRBJ1-1, with D hard to call. CDR1 and CDR2 (germline): DFQATT, SNEGSKA (reference sequence). Trimming cost V 6 bases and J 6 bases, with 11 bases left between them. The CDR3 contains 11 residues.